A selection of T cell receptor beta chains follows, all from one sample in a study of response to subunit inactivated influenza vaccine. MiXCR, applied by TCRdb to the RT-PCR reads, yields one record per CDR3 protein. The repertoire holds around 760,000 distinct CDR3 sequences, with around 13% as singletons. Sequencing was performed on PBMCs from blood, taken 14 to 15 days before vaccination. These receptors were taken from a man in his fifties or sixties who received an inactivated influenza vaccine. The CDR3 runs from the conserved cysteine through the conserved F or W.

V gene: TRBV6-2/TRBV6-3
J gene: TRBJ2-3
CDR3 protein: CASTRTGADTQYF

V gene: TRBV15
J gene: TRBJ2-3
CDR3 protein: CATQGRTSTDTQYF

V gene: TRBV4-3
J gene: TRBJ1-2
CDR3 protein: CASSPGLGQGTYGYTF

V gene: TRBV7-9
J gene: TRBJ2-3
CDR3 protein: CASSSQPGTTDTQYF

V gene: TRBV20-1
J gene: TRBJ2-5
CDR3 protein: CSARKGLGETQYF

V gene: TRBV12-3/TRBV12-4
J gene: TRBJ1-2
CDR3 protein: CASSLAQGVGYTF

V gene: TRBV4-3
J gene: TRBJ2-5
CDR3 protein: CASSQETSGRDPHETQYF

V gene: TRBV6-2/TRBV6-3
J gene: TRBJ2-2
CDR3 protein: CASSFQLADRWNTGELFF

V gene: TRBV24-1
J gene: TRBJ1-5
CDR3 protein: CATSGGGFNQPQHF

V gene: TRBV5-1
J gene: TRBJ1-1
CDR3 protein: CASSLASSEAFF

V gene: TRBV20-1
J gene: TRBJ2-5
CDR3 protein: CSARDAGDPQETQYF

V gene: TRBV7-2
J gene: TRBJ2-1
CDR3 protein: CASSLDWRSSYNEQFF

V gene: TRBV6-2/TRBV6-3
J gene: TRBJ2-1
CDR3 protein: CASRTYPRQSGSYNEQFF

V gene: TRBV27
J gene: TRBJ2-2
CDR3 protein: CASSFRTGNTGELFF

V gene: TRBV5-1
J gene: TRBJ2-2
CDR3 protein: CASSLAWTTTPRGTGELFF

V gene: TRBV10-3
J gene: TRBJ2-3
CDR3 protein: CAISDFLDTQYF

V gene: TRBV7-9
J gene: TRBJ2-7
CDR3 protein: CGSSLDRYSYEQYF

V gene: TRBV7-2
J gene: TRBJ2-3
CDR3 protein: CASSLDYTSTDTQYF

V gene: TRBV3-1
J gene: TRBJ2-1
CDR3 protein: CASSRSSGGALEQFF

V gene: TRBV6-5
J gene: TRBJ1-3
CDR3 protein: CASSYSGAGNTIYF

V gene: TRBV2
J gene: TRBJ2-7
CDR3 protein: CASRGQSPEQYF

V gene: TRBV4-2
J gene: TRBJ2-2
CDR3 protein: CASSRISVTNTGELFF

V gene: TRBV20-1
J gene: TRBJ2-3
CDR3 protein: CSAQEGAGAPSLPYF

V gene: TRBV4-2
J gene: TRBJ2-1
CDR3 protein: CASSQEPQGMEQFF

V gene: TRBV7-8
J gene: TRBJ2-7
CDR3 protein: CASSRRTGAGYEQYF

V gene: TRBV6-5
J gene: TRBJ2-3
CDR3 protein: CASSYRSVGTDTQYF

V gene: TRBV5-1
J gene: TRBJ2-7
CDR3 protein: CASSLALASEQYF

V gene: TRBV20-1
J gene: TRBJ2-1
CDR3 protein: CSARDPVAGGVGEQFF

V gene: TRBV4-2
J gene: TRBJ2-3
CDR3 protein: CASSQDGDFTDTQYF

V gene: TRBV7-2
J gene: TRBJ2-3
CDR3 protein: CASSLGPFTDTQYF